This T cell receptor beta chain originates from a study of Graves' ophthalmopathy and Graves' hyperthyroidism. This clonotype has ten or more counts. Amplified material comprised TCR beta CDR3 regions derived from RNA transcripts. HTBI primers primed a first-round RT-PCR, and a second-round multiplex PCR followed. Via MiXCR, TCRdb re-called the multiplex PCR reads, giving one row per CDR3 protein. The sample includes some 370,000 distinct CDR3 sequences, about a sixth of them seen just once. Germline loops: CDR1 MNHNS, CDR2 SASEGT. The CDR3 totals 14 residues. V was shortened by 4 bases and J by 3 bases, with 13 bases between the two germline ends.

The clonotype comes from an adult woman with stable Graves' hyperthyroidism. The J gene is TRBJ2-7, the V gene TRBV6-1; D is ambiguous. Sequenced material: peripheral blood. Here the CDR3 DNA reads TGTGCCAGCAGTGGAGGAATAGGGATCTACGAGCAGTACTTC. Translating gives CASSGGIGIYEQYF.